The clone carrying this T cell receptor (beta chain) was counted only a few times. These data belong to a study of identical twins. V was shortened by 3 bases and J by 0 bases, with 9 bases between the two germline ends. Germline CDR1 is DFQATT and CDR2 is SNEGSKA (reference sequence). This CDR3 is 14 amino acids long. A single record per CDR3 protein comes from TCRdb applying MiXCR to the 5' RACE reads. Altogether 500,000 or so distinct CDR3 sequences are present, about 20% being singletons, with the ten largest covering roughly 0.9%. These data are also associated with another study on T cells expressing NK-cell markers. This second study notes: These clonotypes, the leaders elsewhere, also led the CD3+CD56-NKG2C+ fraction in a few donors.

The specimen was CD4+ T cells sorted from blood. The V and J genes are TRBV20-1 and TRBJ2-4, with D maybe TRBD2 (6 bases). The TCR was taken from a woman aged 18 to 35 in good health. The CDR3 DNA is TGCAGTGCTAGGGGGGGACTAGCCAAAAACATTCAGTACTTC. This codes for CSARGGLAKNIQYF.